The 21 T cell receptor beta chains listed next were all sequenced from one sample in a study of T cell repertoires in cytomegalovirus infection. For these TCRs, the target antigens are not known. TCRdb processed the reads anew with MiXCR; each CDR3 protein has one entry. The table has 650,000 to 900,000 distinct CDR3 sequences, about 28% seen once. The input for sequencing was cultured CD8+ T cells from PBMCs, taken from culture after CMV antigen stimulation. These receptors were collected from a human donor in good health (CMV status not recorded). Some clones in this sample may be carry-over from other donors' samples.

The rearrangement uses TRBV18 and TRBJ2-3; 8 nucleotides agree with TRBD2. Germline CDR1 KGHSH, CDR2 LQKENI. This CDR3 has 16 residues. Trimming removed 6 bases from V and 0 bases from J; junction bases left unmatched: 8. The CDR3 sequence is CASSDPGGESTDTQYF. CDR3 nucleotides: TGTGCCAGCTCGGACCCCGGGGGGGAAAGCACAGATACGCAGTATTTT. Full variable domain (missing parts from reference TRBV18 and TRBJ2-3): NAGVMQNPRHLVRRRGQEARLRCSPMKGHSHVYWYRQLPEEGLKFMVYLQKENIIDESGMPKERFSAEFPKEGPSILRIQQVVRGDSAAYFCASSDPGGESTDTQYFGPGTRLTVL.

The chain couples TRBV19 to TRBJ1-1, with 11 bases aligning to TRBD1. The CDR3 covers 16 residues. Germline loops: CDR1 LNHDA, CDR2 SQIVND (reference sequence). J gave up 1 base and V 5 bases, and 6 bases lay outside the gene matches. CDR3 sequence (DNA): TGTGCCAGTAGTCCTAGGGACAGGGGGGGGAACACTGAAGCTTTCTTT. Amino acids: CASSPRDRGGNTEAFF.

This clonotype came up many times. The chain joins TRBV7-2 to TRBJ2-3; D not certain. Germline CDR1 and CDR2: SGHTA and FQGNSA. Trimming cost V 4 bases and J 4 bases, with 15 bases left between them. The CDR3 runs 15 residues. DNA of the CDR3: TGTGCCAGCAGCTCCGGATCCGTTGTGCCAGATACGCAGTATTTT. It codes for CASSSGSVVPDTQYF.

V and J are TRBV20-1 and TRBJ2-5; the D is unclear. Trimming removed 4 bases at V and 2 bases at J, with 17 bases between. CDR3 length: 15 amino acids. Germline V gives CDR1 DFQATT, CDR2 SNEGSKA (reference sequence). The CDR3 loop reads CSAITRWSRQETQYF. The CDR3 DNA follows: TGCAGTGCTATAACACGCTGGTCCCGGCAAGAGACCCAGTACTTC.

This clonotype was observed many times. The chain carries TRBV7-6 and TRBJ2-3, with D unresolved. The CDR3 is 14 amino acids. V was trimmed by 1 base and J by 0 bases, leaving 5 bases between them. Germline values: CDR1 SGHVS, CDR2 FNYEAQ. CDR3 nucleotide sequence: TGTGCCAGCAGCTTAGTAGGTAGCACAGATACGCAGTATTTT. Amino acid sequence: CASSLVGSTDTQYF.

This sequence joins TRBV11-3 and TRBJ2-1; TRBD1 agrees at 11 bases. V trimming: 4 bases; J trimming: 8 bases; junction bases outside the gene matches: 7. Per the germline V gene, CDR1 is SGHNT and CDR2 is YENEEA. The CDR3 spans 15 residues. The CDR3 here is CASSSRTGGIYEQFF. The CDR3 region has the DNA TGTGCCAGCAGCTCAAGGACAGGGGGCATCTATGAGCAGTTCTTC.

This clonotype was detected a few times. The DNA of the CDR3 is TGTGCCAGCAGCTTAGGTGAAGGGTTTGGCGGGGAGCTGTTTTTT. Protein sequence: CASSLGEGFGGELFF. This sequence joins TRBV7-8 and TRBJ2-2; D is unresolved. CDR1 and CDR2 (germline): SGHVS, FQNEAQ. CDR3 length equals 15 residues. V gave up 1 base and J gave up 7 bases, with 13 bases separating them.

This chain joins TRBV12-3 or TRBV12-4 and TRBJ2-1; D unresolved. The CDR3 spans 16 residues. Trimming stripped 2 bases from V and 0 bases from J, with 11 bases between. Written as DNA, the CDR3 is TGTGCCAGCAGTTTACTAGGGCTTTACTCCTACAATGAGCAGTTCTTC. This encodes CASSLLGLYSYNEQFF.

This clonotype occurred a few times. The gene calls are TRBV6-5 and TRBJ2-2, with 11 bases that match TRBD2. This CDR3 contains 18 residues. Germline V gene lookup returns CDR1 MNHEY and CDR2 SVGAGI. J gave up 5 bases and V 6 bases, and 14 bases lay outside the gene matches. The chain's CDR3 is CASSLGTSGLAGTGELFF. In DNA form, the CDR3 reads TGTGCCAGCAGCCTCGGGACTAGCGGATTGGCAGGGACCGGGGAGCTGTTTTTT.

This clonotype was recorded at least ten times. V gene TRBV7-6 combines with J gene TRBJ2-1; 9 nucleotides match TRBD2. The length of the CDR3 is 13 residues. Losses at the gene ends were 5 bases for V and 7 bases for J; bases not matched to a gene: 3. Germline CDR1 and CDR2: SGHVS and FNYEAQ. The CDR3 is CASSLGLANEQFF. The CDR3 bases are TGTGCCAGCAGCCTCGGACTAGCGAATGAGCAGTTCTTC.

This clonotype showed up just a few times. The CDR3 reads CASSLDGTSGGRYNEQFF. DNA for the CDR3: TGTGCCAGCAGCTTAGATGGGACTAGCGGGGGCCGTTACAATGAGCAGTTCTTC. The chain recombines TRBV11-3 with TRBJ2-1; 14 bases match TRBD2. V lost 0 bases to trimming and J lost 4 bases; unmatched junction nucleotides: 5. CDR1 is SGHNT, CDR2 YENEEA, per germline. The CDR3 is 18 amino acids. The whole variable domain, remainder taken from reference TRBV11-3 and TRBJ2-1, is EAGVVQSPRYKIIEKKQPVAFWCNPISGHNTLYWYLQNLGQGPELLIRYENEEAVDDSQLPKDRFSAERLKGVDSTLKIQPAELGDSAVYLCASSLDGTSGGRYNEQFFGPGTRLTVL.

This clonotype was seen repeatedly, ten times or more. The CDR3 loop is CASSFVLRDREGETQYF. DNA for the CDR3: TGTGCCAGCAGCTTCGTTTTGAGGGACAGGGAAGGAGAGACCCAGTACTTC. The chain is built from TRBV7-9 and TRBJ2-5, with 9 bases lining up with TRBD1. CDR3 length equals 17 residues. V trimming: 3 bases; J trimming: 4 bases; junction bases outside the gene matches: 12. Germline CDR1 reads SEHNR; CDR2 reads FQNEAQ (reference sequence).

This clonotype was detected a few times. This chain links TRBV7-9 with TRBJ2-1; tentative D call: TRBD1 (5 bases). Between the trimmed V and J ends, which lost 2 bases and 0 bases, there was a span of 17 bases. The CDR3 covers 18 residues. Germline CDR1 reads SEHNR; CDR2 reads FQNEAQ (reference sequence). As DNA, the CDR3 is TGTGCCAGCAGCTTACTAGGGGCCTATCCAAGCTCCTACAATGAGCAGTTCTTC. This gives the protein CASSLLGAYPSSYNEQFF.

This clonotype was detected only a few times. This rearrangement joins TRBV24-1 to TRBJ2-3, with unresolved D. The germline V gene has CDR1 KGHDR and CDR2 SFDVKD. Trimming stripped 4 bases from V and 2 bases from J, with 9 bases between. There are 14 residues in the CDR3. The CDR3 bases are TGTGCCACCAGTGAGGCGCCGGCCACAGATACGCAGTATTTT. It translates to CATSEAPATDTQYF.

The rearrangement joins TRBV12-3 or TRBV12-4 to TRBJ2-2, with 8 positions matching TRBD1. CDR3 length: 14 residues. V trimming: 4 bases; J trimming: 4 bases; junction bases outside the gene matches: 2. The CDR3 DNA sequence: TGTGCCAGCAGTTGGACAGGGCTCACCGGGGAGCTGTTTTTT. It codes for CASSWTGLTGELFF.

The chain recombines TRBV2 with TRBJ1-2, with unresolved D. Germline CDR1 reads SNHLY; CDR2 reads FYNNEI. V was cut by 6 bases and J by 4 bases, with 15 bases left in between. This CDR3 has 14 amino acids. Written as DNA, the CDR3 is TGTGCCAGCAGCCCCGCGGGCGAGACCTATGGCTACACCTTC. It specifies CASSPAGETYGYTF.

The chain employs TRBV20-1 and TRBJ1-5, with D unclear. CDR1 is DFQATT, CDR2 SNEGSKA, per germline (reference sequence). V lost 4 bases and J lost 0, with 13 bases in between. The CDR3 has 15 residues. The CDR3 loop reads CSATLTTDSNQPQHF. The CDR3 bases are TGCAGTGCTACCCTGACAACGGATAGCAATCAGCCCCAGCATTTT.

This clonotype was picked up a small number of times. The CDR3 DNA reads as TGTGCCAGCAGTTACTTCGTGGGGGGTGATGGCTACACCTTC. It codes for CASSYFVGGDGYTF. The chain employs TRBV6-2 or TRBV6-3 and TRBJ1-2, with a weak D call TRBD1 (5 bases). Germline CDR1 and CDR2: MNHEY and SVGEGT. Trimming cost V 1 base and J 6 bases, with 12 bases left between them. The CDR3 has 14 residues.

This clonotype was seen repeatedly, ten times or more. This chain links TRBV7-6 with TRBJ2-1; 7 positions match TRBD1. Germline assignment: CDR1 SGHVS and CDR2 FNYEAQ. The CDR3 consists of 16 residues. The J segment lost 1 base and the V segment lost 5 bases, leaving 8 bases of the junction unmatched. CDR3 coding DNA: TGTGCCAGCAGCGCTACTCCGGGACAGTCCTACAATGAGCAGTTCTTC. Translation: CASSATPGQSYNEQFF.

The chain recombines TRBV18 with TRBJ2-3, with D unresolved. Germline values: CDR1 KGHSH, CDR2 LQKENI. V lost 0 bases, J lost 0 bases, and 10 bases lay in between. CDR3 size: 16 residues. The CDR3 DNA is TGTGCCAGCTCACCACCGCTGGGCCCTAGCACAGATACGCAGTATTTT. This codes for CASSPPLGPSTDTQYF.

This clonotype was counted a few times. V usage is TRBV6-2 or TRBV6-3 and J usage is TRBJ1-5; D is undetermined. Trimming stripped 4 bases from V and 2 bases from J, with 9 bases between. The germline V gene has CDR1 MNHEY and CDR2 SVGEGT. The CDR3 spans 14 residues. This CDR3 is CASSLNAGNQPQHF. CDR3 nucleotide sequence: TGTGCCAGCAGTTTGAATGCGGGCAATCAGCCCCAGCATTTT.